This entry describes one T cell receptor (beta chain). This specimen belongs to a study of blood T cell repertoires in COVID-19. As for the study in general: Donors in the United States, Italy and Spain gave samples during acute or convalescent COVID-19. The cDNA or gDNA used as material had been derived from T cells, B-cell-depleted T cells, or PBMCs.

In the original processing: Reference gene primer amplification in the assay estimated nucleated cell counts. Assay: immunoSEQ multiplex PCR; the TCRdb copy retains only in-frame clones and omits some. Clone size and the V and J calls come from that table; the DNA yielded D and trimming. The data show about 140,000 clones, with roughly 88% seen just once and 1.5% held by the top ten. The CDR3 extends over 14 amino acids. Germline CDR1 LGHDT, CDR2 YNNKEL (reference sequence). V shed 1 base and J 6 bases; nucleotides not matched to a gene: 5. The origin of this receptor is a woman aged 60-75 years with acute or convalescent COVID-19. The V and J genes are TRBV3-1 (or the pseudogene TRBV3-2) and TRBJ2-7; TRBD1 aligns across 8 bases. Sequences were obtained from peripheral blood. The CDR3, as DNA: TGTGCCAGCAGCCAAGTGTCAGGGGGCACCGAGCAGTACTTC. This translates into CASSQVSGGTEQYF.